What follows are 24 T cell receptor beta chains derived from one specimen sequenced in a study of quantifying T cell responses using KT2 cells. Study summary: cDNA was made from DNase-treated RNA using alpha and beta constant primers.

A single-stranded UMI oligo with SP2 sequence was ligated to cDNA 3' ends. First-round PCR used around 4 cycles and beta primers RC1.1 and RC1.2 covering TRBC1 and TRBC2. In TCRdb, the UMI-ligation and nested PCR reads were re-called with MiXCR into one record per CDR3 protein. In the table there are fewer than 50,000 distinct CDR3 sequences, about 18% of which are singletons. Sample: PBMCs spiked with cells of the T cell clone KT2. Receptors were obtained from a human donor.

This clonotype has ten or more counts. This chain links TRBV7-6 with TRBJ2-6; D is perhaps TRBD2 (6 bases). This CDR3 spans 15 amino acids. V lost 3 bases, J lost 3 bases, and 9 bases lay in between. Germline CDR1 is SGHVS and CDR2 is FNYEAQ. This CDR3 reads CASSFRGVGANVLTF. The CDR3 nucleotides are TGTGCCAGCAGCTTCCGCGGGGTTGGGGCCAACGTCCTGACTTTC.

This clonotype appeared a few times. The chain recombines TRBV9 with TRBJ2-7; TRBD2 matches 10 bases. CDR1 is SGDLS and CDR2 is YYNGEE in the germline V gene. With V trimmed by 2 bases and J by 7 bases, 9 bases remained unmatched. The CDR3 covers 15 residues. The CDR3 is CASSVTSGSLKEQYF. CDR3 bases: TGTGCCAGCAGCGTGACTAGCGGGTCCCTCAAGGAGCAGTACTTC.

This clonotype has only a few counts. This chain connects TRBV20-1 to TRBJ2-5; D may be TRBD1 (6 bases). This CDR3 has 14 residues. The germline V and J ends were trimmed by 4 bases and 5 bases, with 17 bases remaining between them. Germline lookup yields CDR1 DFQATT and CDR2 SNEGSKA (reference sequence). The CDR3 protein is CSANTHRDWETQYF. The CDR3 DNA is TGCAGTGCTAACACTCACAGGGATTGGGAGACCCAGTACTTC.

In its sample, this clonotype was seen many times. V and J are TRBV9 and TRBJ2-2; no clear D. This CDR3 contains 14 residues. V lost 3 bases, J lost 5 bases, and 11 bases lay in between. Germline V gene sequence: CDR1 SGDLS, CDR2 YYNGEE. CDR3 sequence reads: CASSAVVETGELFF. DNA for the CDR3: TGTGCCAGCAGCGCCGTGGTAGAGACCGGGGAGCTGTTTTTT.

This clonotype was seen more than once but under ten times. The chain has TRBV24-1 and TRBJ2-1, with a tentative D call TRBD1 (5 bases). Germline V CDR1 and CDR2: KGHDR, SFDVKD. V lost 5 bases and J lost 10, with 14 bases in between. CDR3 length equals 13 residues. CDR3: CATSGGSSDEQFF. Written as DNA, the CDR3 is TGTGCCACCAGTGGGGGCAGTTCGGACGAGCAGTTCTTC.

This clonotype was observed a few times. The V and J genes are TRBV4-2 and TRBJ1-5; maybe TRBD1 (6 bases). Trimming left V 3 bases short and J 3 bases short, with 15 bases between. The CDR3 is 16 amino acids. Germline CDR1 and CDR2: LGHNA and YNFKEQ. In DNA form, the CDR3 reads TGTGCCAGCAGCCATCCAGGGGACGCCCTCAATCAGCCCCAGCATTTT. It yields the protein CASSHPGDALNQPQHF.

This clonotype showed up many times. V usage is TRBV7-9 and J usage is TRBJ2-3, with TRBD2 identical over 8 bases. The trim removed 5 bases at V and 3 bases at J, leaving 16 bases unmatched. The length of the CDR3 is 18 residues. Germline lookup yields CDR1 SEHNR and CDR2 FQNEAQ (reference sequence). Here the CDR3 reads CASSPTRGKRERTDTQYF. In DNA form, the CDR3 reads TGTGCCAGCAGCCCGACCAGGGGTAAGCGGGAGAGGACAGATACGCAGTATTTT.

This clonotype was found a few times. V usage is TRBV4-3 and J usage is TRBJ1-5; D call uncertain. The CDR3 is 14 amino acids. Trimming cost V 1 base and J 4 bases, with 8 bases left between them. The germline CDR1 and CDR2 sequences are LGHNA and YSLEER. The CDR3 nucleotides are TGCGCCAGCAGCCAAGCTGGGCAGAATCAGCCCCAGCATTTT. It is translated as CASSQAGQNQPQHF.

This clonotype was detected many times. J is TRBJ2-3 and V is TRBV5-1, with TRBD2 identical over 9 bases. The length of the CDR3 is 14 residues. The ends lost 2 bases at V and 5 bases at J; junction bases unmatched: 3. Germline V gene lookup returns CDR1 SGHRS and CDR2 YFSETQ. CDR3: CASSFAGGQDTQYF. DNA of the CDR3: TGCGCCAGCAGCTTCGCGGGGGGGCAAGATACGCAGTATTTT.

For this clonotype: A much bigger clone sits one base away, suggesting this may be a read error. V is TRBV6-4 and J is TRBJ2-3; 10 nucleotides match TRBD1. The CDR3 covers 14 residues. CDR1 and CDR2 from the germline V gene are MRHNA and SNTAGT. The V gene end was trimmed by 2 bases and the J gene end by 4 bases; junction bases not matched to a gene: 0. CDR3 amino acids: CASSDGTGADTQYF. The CDR3 coding sequence is TGTGCCAGCAGTGACGGGACAGGGGCAGATACGCAGTATTTT.

The chain joins TRBV12-3 or TRBV12-4 to TRBJ2-5; TRBD2 matches at 9 bases. The J segment lost 5 bases and the V segment lost 4 bases, leaving 11 bases of the junction unmatched. CDR3 size: 16 residues. The CDR3 DNA is TGTGCCAGCAGTTCGCCACGAGCGGGAGGCTTGGAGACCCAGTACTTC. Encoded protein: CASSSPRAGGLETQYF.

The DNA for the CDR3 is TGTGCCAGTAGTATTCCTTTCAAGGCGTACGGGGAGCTGTTTTTT. It is translated as CASSIPFKAYGELFF. V and J are TRBV19 and TRBJ2-2; D gene unclear. Germline V CDR1 and CDR2: LNHDA, SQIVND (reference sequence). This CDR3 has 15 amino acids. Trimming shortened V by 3 bases and J by 7 bases, and 15 bases separated the two germline ends.

The V and J genes are TRBV5-4 and TRBJ2-1; D may be TRBD2 (6 bases). V was shortened by 5 bases and J by 10 bases, with 16 bases between the two germline ends. CDR1 and CDR2 (germline): SGHNT, YYREEE (reference sequence). The CDR3 runs 13 residues. CDR3 coding DNA: TGTGCCAGCAGTCTCGAAGGGACTGACGAGCAGTTCTTC. Its translation is CASSLEGTDEQFF.

A few counts support this clonotype. The rearrangement links TRBV12-3 or TRBV12-4 to TRBJ1-1, with TRBD1 matching 7 bases. Losses at the gene ends were 3 bases for V and 1 base for J; bases not matched to a gene: 2. CDR3 length: 14 residues. In DNA, the CDR3 is TGTGCCAGCAGTTTGAGACAGGGGAACACTGAAGCTTTCTTT. Residues: CASSLRQGNTEAFF.

This clonotype is categorized as medium-sized. V is TRBV12-2 and J is TRBJ1-2; the table gives TRBD1 as D, unverified against the DNA. TRBV12-2 is a listed pseudogene. The CDR3 runs to 15 residues. The CDR3 is CASRLGQGTSYGYTF. DNA for the CDR3: TGTGCAAGTCGCTTAGGACAGGGGACCTCTTATGGCTACACCTTC.

The gene calls are TRBV5-4 and TRBJ2-2; maybe TRBD2 (7 bases). The V end lost 0 bases, the J end lost 0 bases, and 9 bases lay between the germline ends. CDR1 is SGHNT, CDR2 YYREEE, per germline (reference sequence). This CDR3 has 16 amino acids. The CDR3 loop is CASSLAGGPNTGELFF. In DNA, the CDR3 is TGTGCCAGCAGCTTGGCCGGGGGGCCGAACACCGGGGAGCTGTTTTTT.

This clonotype was recorded many times. The J gene is TRBJ2-3, the V gene TRBV27; D unresolved. The germline CDR1 and CDR2 sequences are MNHEY and SMNVEV (reference sequence). Deletions cut 4 bases from V and 5 bases from J, with 19 bases between. The CDR3 is made up of 16 amino acids. This chain's CDR3 is CASSSPRVNGIDTQYF. The CDR3 nucleotides are TGTGCCAGCAGTTCGCCCCGGGTTAATGGAATAGATACGCAGTATTTT.

This clonotype was observed a handful of times. The genes are TRBV20-1 and TRBJ2-5, with 7 bases aligning to TRBD1. Germline-derived CDR1 and CDR2 are DFQATT and SNEGSKA (reference sequence). This CDR3 has 13 amino acids. The trim removed 3 bases at V and 2 bases at J, leaving 3 bases unmatched. CDR3 sequence: CSASKGQQETQYF. The CDR3 nucleotides read TGCAGTGCTAGCAAGGGACAGCAAGAGACCCAGTACTTC.

This clonotype was found many times. Here the CDR3 DNA reads TGCGCCAGCAGCCAGTTCGAAGCGGGGTCGGGCACAGATACGCAGTATTTT. Protein: CASSQFEAGSGTDTQYF. The rearrangement links TRBV4-1 to TRBJ2-3; 7 nucleotides align to TRBD2. V shed 3 bases and J 1 base; nucleotides not matched to a gene: 10. The CDR3 spans 17 residues. Germline values: CDR1 MGHRA, CDR2 YSYEKL.

The gene calls are TRBV2 and TRBJ2-3; TRBD2 is a possible D gene (5 bases). This CDR3 is built from 13 residues. Germline V CDR1 and CDR2: SNHLY, FYNNEI. V was trimmed by 7 bases and J by 8 bases, leaving 16 bases between them. The CDR3 coding sequence is TGTGCCAGCACCGGAGGACCGCCCGCTACGCAGTATTTT. It encodes CASTGGPPATQYF.

This clonotype was detected many times. V is TRBV14 and J is TRBJ2-3; maybe TRBD2 (6 bases). The CDR3 is made up of 15 amino acids. Germline V gene sequence: CDR1 SGHDN, CDR2 FVKESK. Trimming removed 0 bases from V and 2 bases from J, with 9 bases in between. The CDR3 loop reads CASSQDSGNTDTQYF. The CDR3 DNA is TGTGCCAGCAGCCAAGATAGCGGAAACACAGATACGCAGTATTTT.

This clonotype came up many times. The chain carries TRBV14 and TRBJ2-1; TRBD1 might be the D (6 bases). Looked up from germline, CDR1 is SGHDN and CDR2 is FVKESK. Trimming took 0 bases from V and 3 from J, leaving 9 bases between them. The CDR3 loop spans 15 amino acids. DNA of the CDR3: TGTGCCAGCAGCCAAGATGAGGGGGTCTACAATGAGCAGTTCTTC. It yields the protein CASSQDEGVYNEQFF.

This clonotype was found a few times. The chain employs TRBV11-2 and TRBJ1-1, with D perhaps matching TRBD1 (6 bases). This CDR3 is 18 amino acids long. Germline values: CDR1 SGHAT, CDR2 FQNNGV. The V gene lost 1 base and the J gene lost 1 base, with 19 bases spanning the gap. CDR3 DNA sequence: TGTGCCAGCAGCTTAGTCCGTCCATCGACAGGCCCGAACACTGAAGCTTTCTTT. This sequence encodes CASSLVRPSTGPNTEAFF.

The chain joins TRBV2 to TRBJ1-5; 8 nucleotides line up with TRBD1. Germline CDR1 is SNHLY and CDR2 is FYNNEI. V shed 4 bases, J shed 7 bases, and the junction held 9 bases outside the gene matches. There are 15 residues in the CDR3. The CDR3 sequence: CASSAEQGGRQPQHF. CDR3 sequence (DNA): TGTGCCAGCAGTGCAGAACAGGGGGGACGGCAGCCCCAGCATTTT. Looking up the rest from reference TRBV2 and TRBJ1-5 gives the full variable domain: EPEVTQTPSHQVTQMGQEVILRCVPISNHLYFYWYRQILGQKVEFLVSFYNNEISEKSEIFDDQFSVERPDGSNFTLKIRSTKLEDSAMYFCASSAEQGGRQPQHFGDGTRLSIL.